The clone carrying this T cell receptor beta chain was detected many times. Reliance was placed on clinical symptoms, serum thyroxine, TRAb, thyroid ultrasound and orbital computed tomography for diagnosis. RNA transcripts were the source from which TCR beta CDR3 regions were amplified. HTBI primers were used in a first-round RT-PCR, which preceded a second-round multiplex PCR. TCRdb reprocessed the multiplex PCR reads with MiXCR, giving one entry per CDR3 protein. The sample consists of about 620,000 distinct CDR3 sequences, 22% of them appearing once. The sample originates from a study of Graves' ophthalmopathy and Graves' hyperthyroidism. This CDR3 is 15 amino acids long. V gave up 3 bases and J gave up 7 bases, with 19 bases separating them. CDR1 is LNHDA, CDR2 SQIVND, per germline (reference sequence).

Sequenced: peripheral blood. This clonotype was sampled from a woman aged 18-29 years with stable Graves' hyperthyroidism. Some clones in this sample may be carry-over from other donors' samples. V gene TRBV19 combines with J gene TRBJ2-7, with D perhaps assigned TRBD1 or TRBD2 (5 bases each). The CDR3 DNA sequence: TGTGCCAGTAGTATTCTTCCCGCAGGGCCGGGGGAGCAGTACTTC. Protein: CASSILPAGPGEQYF.